The subject of this entry is one T cell receptor (beta chain). Its antigen is undetermined. The CDR3 loop spans 16 amino acids. V was trimmed by 4 bases and J by 10 bases, leaving 22 bases between them. The germline V gene encodes CDR1 MGHRA and CDR2 YSYEKL. The data derive from a study of cytomegalovirus exposure and HLA in healthy donors. Overall study results and limits: Associated with cytomegalovirus, according to the listing, were fewer than 200 TCR beta chains.

Both 60 Vbeta primers and 13 Jbeta primers went into the PCR. Sequencing was performed with immunoSEQ multiplex PCR; in TCRdb, only in-frame clones are kept and a portion is missing. The table records roughly 180,000 clones, about 83% of them present only once. The sequenced sample was PBMCs. V gene TRBV4-1 combines with J gene TRBJ1-4, with D possibly matching TRBD1 (6 bases). The receptor's source is a girl between 10 and 17 years old in good health and CMV-seropositive. Written as DNA, the CDR3 is TGCGCCAGCAGCCCAGGAGGGAGGGGGGCTAGGGGAAAACTGTTTTTT. Translating gives CASSPGGRGARGKLFF.